This TCR beta chain was retrieved from a study of T-cell reconstitution after alpha-beta-depleted transplantation in children (dated by TCRdb to the mid-2010s). About the investigation overall: T-cell immune reconstitution after TCRalphabeta/CD19-depleted allogeneic hematopoietic cell transplantation in children was quantitatively tracked in the study by means of TCR repertoire profiling.

Trimming leaves V shorter by 5 bases and J shorter by 4 bases, with the junction holding 3 bases beyond the gene matches. As encoded in the germline V gene, CDR1 is SGHTA while CDR2 is FQGTGA. Its CDR3 holds 13 amino acids, cysteine through phenylalanine. Of all the DNA, just the CDR3 is kept, 39 bases in frame from base 1. This clonotype was found many times. Its target antigen remains unknown. Base qualities are missing; no much larger clone stands one base away. Explained via the paper, the treatment or condition label denotes: allogeneic hematopoietic cell transplantation with graft depleted of TCRalphabeta T cells and CD19 B cells. TCRalphabeta/CD19-depleted allogeneic hematopoietic cell grafts were given to the transplant recipients, all of whom were children. The library was generated by PCR. TCRdb lists the instrument as Illumina HiSeq 2500. To normalize quantification of the TCRbeta repertoire, the TCR libraries were built with molecular barcoding that relied on unique molecular identifiers. TCRdb reran the public reads through fastp at Q25 and MiXCR, keeping productive beta chains. Every entry covers one CDR3 protein and lists the most common genes and DNA from its rows. The sample profile shows 110,000 or so distinct CDR3 sequences; 6.4% of them were found once. Approximately 23% of the sample is held by the ten biggest clonotypes.

Broad study findings and their caveats: Over the following months the frequencies of hyperexpanded clones went down, and after one year T-cell counts and TCRbeta diversity were mostly credited to newly produced T cells. In some patients, high TCRbeta diversity at day 60 was attributed to recipient T cells and intrathymic progenitors that had survived conditioning. The apparently early alphabetaT-cell count recovery about two months after transplant was reportedly dependent on only several hundred rapidly expanded clones derived from non-depleted graft cells.

This sequence originates from a male patient under 10 years old who had a stem cell transplant for acute lymphoblastic leukemia, so the T cells may come from the graft donor. The rearrangement joined TRBV7-3 to TRBJ2-5, and TRBD2 matches 8 of the central bases. The specimen comprised PBMCs, mostly from graft donor cells, sampled 360 days after TCRalphabeta/CD19-depleted stem cell transplant. The CDR3 sequence is CASSPGTRETQYF. The bases are TGTGCCAGCAGCCCCGGGACTAGAGAGACCCAGTACTTC.